Following are 25 T cell receptor beta chains from one sample sequenced in a study of blood T cell repertoires in COVID-19. Profiling relied on immunoSEQ multiplex PCR, and the TCRdb table lists in-frame clones only, not all of them. This sample yields around 130,000 clones, of which roughly three quarters are seen a single time; 7.9% belongs to the top ten. Sequencing was done on a sample of peripheral blood. These receptors all come from a human donor in a cohort sampled during active COVID-19.

The gene calls are TRBV13 and TRBJ1-2, with 10 bases identical to TRBD1. With V trimmed by 3 bases and J by 5 bases, 3 bases remained unmatched. CDR3 length equals 14 residues. From germline, CDR1 is PRHDT and CDR2 FYEKMQ (reference sequence). The CDR3 loop is CASSLGTGEYGYTF. In nucleotides, the CDR3 is TGTGCCAGCAGCTTGGGGACAGGGGAATATGGCTACACCTTC.

This clone was counted once. V gene TRBV30 combines with J gene TRBJ1-2; 7 bases agree with TRBD1. This CDR3 is built from 10 residues. Looked up from germline, CDR1 is GTSNPN and CDR2 is SVGIG (reference sequence). V trimming: 4 bases; J trimming: 12 bases; junction bases outside the gene matches: 5. This CDR3 reads CAWIYRGNTF. DNA for the CDR3: TGTGCCTGGATTTACAGGGGAAACACCTTC.

This rearrangement joins TRBV6-2 or TRBV6-3 to TRBJ1-4; 7 bases agree with TRBD1. CDR1 and CDR2 (germline): MNHEY, SVGEGT. The CDR3 is 14 residues long. V trimming: 5 bases; J trimming: 7 bases; junction bases outside the gene matches: 7. Here the CDR3 reads CASSLGGQSEKLFF. DNA of the CDR3: TGTGCCAGCAGTCTTGGGGGACAGAGTGAAAAACTGTTTTTT.

This clone came up once. This sequence joins TRBV6-1 and TRBJ1-5; a weak D match, TRBD1 (6 bases). Looked up from germline, CDR1 is MNHNS and CDR2 is SASEGT. This CDR3 region has 15 residues. Trimming removed 2 bases at V and 4 bases at J, with 12 bases between. The CDR3 DNA is TGTGCCAGCAGTGAACCCCACAGGGTTAATCAGCCCCAGCATTTT. Amino acid sequence: CASSEPHRVNQPQHF.

This clone was observed a single time. The V and J genes are TRBV12-3 or TRBV12-4 and TRBJ2-7; tentatively, D is TRBD1 (5 bases). Trimming cost V 7 bases and J 0 bases, with 7 bases left between them. CDR3 size: 12 residues. Written as DNA, the CDR3 is TGTGCCAGCAAAGGGGACTCCTACGAGCAGTACTTC. Protein: CASKGDSYEQYF.

V usage is TRBV7-9 and J usage is TRBJ2-7, with D possibly matching TRBD1 (6 bases). Germline CDR1 reads SEHNR; CDR2 reads FQNEAQ (reference sequence). Trimming took 5 bases from V and 5 from J, leaving 16 bases between them. This CDR3 is built from 14 residues. The CDR3 here is CASSPRDRSHEQYF. The CDR3 DNA sequence: TGTGCCAGCAGCCCCCGAGACAGGTCCCACGAGCAGTACTTC.

CDR3 DNA sequence: TGCGCCAGCAGCTTGGGAGCGGGCACTTATGGGGACGAGCAGTACTTC. This sequence encodes CASSLGAGTYGDEQYF. The chain joins TRBV5-1 to TRBJ2-7; D is possibly TRBD2 (6 bases). The CDR3 contains 16 residues. The germline V and J ends were trimmed by 0 bases and 5 bases, with 18 bases remaining between them. Germline V CDR1 and CDR2: SGHRS, YFSETQ.

This chain connects TRBV5-1 to TRBJ2-3; perhaps TRBD2 as D (6 bases). Trimming shortened V by 4 bases and J by 2 bases, and 17 bases separated the two germline ends. The CDR3 is 16 amino acids. Germline V gene data show CDR1 as SGHRS and CDR2 as YFSETQ. CDR3 protein: CASSRRTSLYTDTQYF. DNA of the CDR3: TGCGCCAGCAGCCGCCGAACTAGCCTATACACAGATACGCAGTATTTT.

This clone was recorded once. This rearrangement joins TRBV27 to TRBJ2-7, with a weak D call TRBD1 (6 bases). V was clipped by 8 bases and J by 5 bases, with 13 bases between them. CDR1 MNHEY and CDR2 SMNVEV come from the germline V gene (reference sequence). The CDR3 length is 12 residues. CDR3: CASRDIKHEQYF. For the CDR3, the DNA is TGTGCCAGCCGGGACATAAAGCACGAGCAGTACTTC.

V usage is TRBV2 and J usage is TRBJ1-3; 8 positions match TRBD1. CDR1 and CDR2 (germline): SNHLY, FYNNEI. The V gene end was trimmed by 6 bases and the J gene end by 1 base; junction bases not matched to a gene: 8. This CDR3 contains 16 residues. Written as DNA, the CDR3 is TGTGCCAGCAGAAGAAGACAGGGGAGTTCTGGAAACACCATATATTTT. Amino acid sequence: CASRRRQGSSGNTIYF.

This chain uses TRBV7-6 with TRBJ1-1; weak D call: TRBD1 (5 bases). CDR1 and CDR2 from the germline V gene are SGHVS and FNYEAQ. CDR3 length equals 15 residues. V lost 4 bases and J lost 5, with 17 bases in between. The CDR3, as DNA: TGTGCCAGCAGCTCGTCGGGCGGACCAGGGACTGAAGCTTTCTTT. It is translated as CASSSSGGPGTEAFF.

The V and J genes are TRBV2 and TRBJ2-3, with 10 positions matching TRBD1. CDR1 is SNHLY and CDR2 is FYNNEI in the germline V gene. CDR3 length: 13 amino acids. Germline trimming cut 9 bases from V and 3 bases from J; bases unmatched to any gene: 3. CDR3 bases: TGTGCCAGGACAGGGGGCGAAACAGATACGCAGTATTTT. Translated: CARTGGETDTQYF.

The chain is built from TRBV7-2 and TRBJ2-7; TRBD2 is a possible D gene (6 bases). Germline V gives CDR1 SGHTA, CDR2 FQGNSA. V lost 2 bases to trimming and J lost 6 bases, with 11 bases between them. CDR3 length: 13 residues. The CDR3 sequence is CASSLPGDFEQYF. The CDR3 bases are TGTGCCAGCAGCTTACCGGGGGACTTCGAGCAGTACTTC. Based on the CDR3 plus reference TRBV7-2 and TRBJ2-7, the full variable domain is GAGVSQSPSNKVTEKGKDVELRCDPISGHTALYWYRQSLGQGLEFLIYFQGNSAPDKSGLPSDRFSAERTGGSVSTLTIQRTQQEDSAVYLCASSLPGDFEQYFGPGTRLTVT.

The chain combines TRBV11-3 with TRBJ1-1; 7 nucleotides align to TRBD1. Germline CDR1 is SGHNT and CDR2 is YENEEA. This CDR3 comprises 16 residues. Trimming at V came to 5 bases and at J to 0 bases, leaving 9 bases not matched to a gene. CDR3 region: CASSPGTAHMNTEAFF. DNA for the CDR3: TGTGCCAGCAGCCCCGGGACAGCGCACATGAACACTGAAGCTTTCTTT.

This clone was seen a few times. The chain has TRBV3-1 (or the pseudogene TRBV3-2) and TRBJ2-1; D gene ambiguous. Trimming took 0 bases from V and 3 from J, leaving 9 bases between them. The CDR3 has 15 residues. CDR1 is LGHDT and CDR2 is YNNKEL in the germline V gene (reference sequence). The CDR3 DNA reads TGTGCCAGCAGCCAAGATCTAGGCAACTACAATGAGCAGTTCTTC. Protein: CASSQDLGNYNEQFF.

The sample holds one count of this clone. The V call is TRBV29-1, the J call TRBJ2-5, with unresolved D. Germline values: CDR1 SQVTM, CDR2 ANQGSEA. Trimming pared 5 bases from V and 4 bases from J, leaving 17 bases between. The CDR3 consists of 14 residues. The CDR3 region has the DNA TGCAGCGTTCGCCAAATGTCGGGTGGAGAGACCCAGTACTTC. Translating gives CSVRQMSGGETQYF.

The chain combines TRBV19 with TRBJ1-5, with TRBD1 matching over 8 bases. This CDR3 region has 15 residues. Losses at the gene ends were 9 bases for V and 6 bases for J; bases not matched to a gene: 13. Germline lookup yields CDR1 LNHDA and CDR2 SQIVND (reference sequence). CDR3 in amino acids: CASSGGLGRIQPQHF. In nucleotides, the CDR3 is TGTGCCAGCTCAGGGGGCCTGGGACGAATTCAGCCCCAGCATTTT.

This clone was seen just once. The chain links TRBV19 to TRBJ1-5, with D hard to call. Trimming removed 6 bases from V and 2 bases from J, with 14 bases in between. This CDR3 is built from 15 residues. Germline CDR1 is LNHDA and CDR2 is SQIVND (reference sequence). The CDR3 nucleotides read TGTGCCAGTAGCGGTTACGGGGAAGGCAATCAGCCCCAGCATTTT. This sequence encodes CASSGYGEGNQPQHF. The whole variable domain, remainder taken from reference TRBV19 and TRBJ1-5, is DGGITQSPKYLFRKEGQNVTLSCEQNLNHDAMYWYRQDPGQGLRLIYYSQIVNDFQKGDIAEGYSVSREKKESFPLTVTSAQKNPTAFYLCASSGYGEGNQPQHFGDGTRLSIL.

The genes are TRBV27 and TRBJ2-7; D is uncertain. The CDR3 has 15 residues. Deletions cut 6 bases from V and 1 base from J, with 16 bases between. Germline values: CDR1 MNHEY, CDR2 SMNVEV (reference sequence). The DNA for the CDR3 is TGTGCCAGCAGCCGAGGTCGGCTGGCATCCTACGAGCAGTACTTC. It yields the protein CASSRGRLASYEQYF.

V is TRBV30 and J is TRBJ2-7; 9 bases line up with TRBD1. The CDR3 runs 14 residues. J gave up 2 bases and V 4 bases, and 6 bases lay outside the gene matches. Germline assignment: CDR1 GTSNPN and CDR2 SVGIG (reference sequence). CDR3 nucleotide sequence: TGTGCCTGGACTGCTGACAGGGGGGCCTACGAGCAGTACTTC. The encoded protein is CAWTADRGAYEQYF.

Here the CDR3 reads CASSTGGYEQYF. In DNA, the CDR3 is TGTGCCAGCAGCACAGGGGGCTACGAGCAGTACTTC. This chain connects TRBV25-1 to TRBJ2-7; TRBD1 agrees at 8 bases. The CDR3 sequence is 12 residues long. The germline CDR1 and CDR2 sequences are MGHDK and SYGVNS. Germline trimming cut 6 bases from V and 3 bases from J; bases unmatched to any gene: 1.

The genes are TRBV7-2 and TRBJ1-1; D may be TRBD1 (5 bases). The CDR3 extends over 13 amino acids. Germline CDR1 and CDR2: SGHTA and FQGNSA. The germline V and J ends were trimmed by 5 bases and 4 bases, with 11 bases remaining between them. As DNA, the CDR3 is TGTGCCAGCAGCCGCCGGGGGGGCACTGAAGCTTTCTTT. Amino acids: CASSRRGGTEAFF.

This clone has a handful of counts. The gene calls are TRBV11-2 and TRBJ2-7; D gene uncertain. CDR3 length equals 13 residues. Germline-derived CDR1 and CDR2 are SGHAT and FQNNGV. V shed 3 bases and J shed 6 bases, with 12 bases lying between them. The CDR3 loop reads CASSLIDSREQYF. CDR3 DNA: TGTGCCAGCAGCTTGATTGACTCCCGCGAGCAGTACTTC.

This chain uses TRBV3-1 (or the pseudogene TRBV3-2) with TRBJ2-7; D is possibly TRBD2 (5 bases). Germline V lookup: CDR1 LGHDT, CDR2 YNNKEL (reference sequence). Deletions cut 2 bases from V and 7 bases from J, with 12 bases between. This CDR3 contains 13 residues. The CDR3 coding sequence is TGTGCCAGCAGCCAATTGGGAGTCGGGGAGCAGTACTTC. Its translation is CASSQLGVGEQYF.

This chain links TRBV9 with TRBJ2-2, with 9 bases that match TRBD1. The CDR3 sequence is 14 residues long. Losses at the gene ends were 7 bases for V and 5 bases for J; bases not matched to a gene: 6. In germline, CDR1 is SGDLS, CDR2 YYNGEE. CDR3 residues: CASHRGPRTGELFF. The DNA of the CDR3 is TGTGCCAGCCACAGGGGGCCGCGGACCGGGGAGCTGTTTTTT.